A single sample gave rise to the 14 T cell receptor beta chains below, sequenced in a study of shared clonotypes between healthy human individuals. Using immunoSEQ multiplex PCR, the repertoire was profiled, and TCRdb retains in-frame clones only, with some absent. The sample shows millions of clones, 85% to 95% of them seen only once. Sequencing was performed on naive CD4+ T cells sorted from blood. Noted subset: CD45RA+ positively selected. The receptors originated from a man younger than 35 in good health.

The CDR3 coding sequence is TGTGCCAGCAGCCCCCGCGGAGGGACCGGCTCTGGGGCCAACGTCCTGACTTTC. This gives the protein CASSPRGGTGSGANVLTF. The J gene is TRBJ2-6, the V gene TRBV7-3; D perhaps matches TRBD2 (6 bases). Germline V gene lookup returns CDR1 SGHTA and CDR2 FQGTGA. Trimming stripped 5 bases from V and 0 bases from J, with 17 bases between. This CDR3 spans 18 amino acids.

This chain links TRBV7-8 with TRBJ2-4; D gene uncertain. The germline gives CDR1 SGHVS, CDR2 FQNEAQ. V dropped 1 base and J dropped 5 bases, with 3 bases sitting between them. This CDR3 has 12 residues. The CDR3: CASSLGQNIQYF. The CDR3 bases are TGTGCCAGCAGCTTAGGTCAAAACATTCAGTACTTC.

This clone was seen only once. Other DNA sequences in the same sample also yield this CDR3. The genes are TRBV7-2 and TRBJ1-2; D gene unclear. This CDR3 is 13 amino acids long. Per germline, CDR1 SGHTA and CDR2 FQGNSA. Trimming pared 1 base from V and 1 base from J, leaving 4 bases between. The CDR3 spells CASSLVGNYGYTF. DNA of the CDR3: TGTGCCAGCAGCTTAGTCGGTAACTATGGCTACACCTTC.

The J gene is TRBJ2-7, the V gene TRBV25-1; 12 nucleotides match TRBD1. The CDR3 sequence is 17 residues long. Per the germline V gene, CDR1 is MGHDK and CDR2 is SYGVNS. V lost 3 bases and J lost 6; bases outside the gene matches: 12. In nucleotides, the CDR3 is TGTGCCAGCAGTGATTCCTCCGGGACAGGGGGCTCAAGCGAGCAGTACTTC. Translated: CASSDSSGTGGSSEQYF.

The chain employs TRBV30 and TRBJ2-5, with 14 bases matching TRBD2. V dropped 1 base and J dropped 0; count of bases not matched to a gene: 4. The CDR3 runs to 17 residues. Germline CDR1 is GTSNPN and CDR2 is SVGIG (reference sequence). The CDR3 reads CAWSGGTSGGDQETQYF. In DNA form, the CDR3 reads TGTGCCTGGAGTGGCGGGACTAGCGGGGGTGACCAAGAGACCCAGTACTTC.

The gene calls are TRBV29-1 and TRBJ2-5, with TRBD1 matching 10 bases. Germline V gene data show CDR1 as SQVTM and CDR2 as ANQGSEA. Trimming removed 7 bases from V and 0 bases from J; junction bases left unmatched: 5. The length of the CDR3 is 14 residues. CDR3 sequence reads: CSAMDRGYQETQYF. In nucleotides, the CDR3 is TGCAGCGCTATGGACAGGGGGTACCAAGAGACCCAGTACTTC.

The chain recombines TRBV11-3 with TRBJ1-1; D not resolved. V shed 0 bases and J shed 1 base, with 9 bases lying between them. The CDR3 contains 15 residues. From germline, CDR1 is SGHNT and CDR2 YENEEA. The CDR3 DNA follows: TGTGCCAGCAGCTTAGACGGCAGGAAGAACACTGAAGCTTTCTTT. It specifies CASSLDGRKNTEAFF.

The count of this clone is one. This sequence may be a read error, since a much larger clone differs from it by one base. This same CDR3 is encoded by further DNA sequences in the sample. J is TRBJ1-1 and V is TRBV9; possibly TRBD1 for D (5 bases). The germline V gene has CDR1 SGDLS and CDR2 YYNGEE. The CDR3 extends over 13 amino acids. CDR3 nucleotide sequence: TGTGCCAGCAGCGTAGATGAGGACACTGAGGCTTTCTTT. Amino acids: CASSVDEDTEAFF.

V gene TRBV5-1 combines with J gene TRBJ1-5; TRBD1 agrees at 9 bases. The CDR3 totals 15 residues. Germline trimming cut 2 bases from V and 7 bases from J; bases unmatched to any gene: 7. Germline CDR1 and CDR2: SGHRS and YFSETQ. CDR3 nucleotides: TGCGCCAGCAGCTTCGGGGACAGGGACGGCCAGCCCCAGCATTTT. Its translation is CASSFGDRDGQPQHF.

The chain has TRBV5-1 and TRBJ2-7; D is possibly TRBD1 (5 bases). This CDR3 has 15 amino acids. The V end was cut by 0 bases, the J end by 4 bases, with 14 bases between. CDR1 and CDR2 (germline): SGHRS, YFSETQ. The CDR3 DNA reads TGCGCCAGCAGCTTGGGGGTGACAGACCTATACGAGCAGTACTTC. This gives the protein CASSLGVTDLYEQYF.

V and J are TRBV11-2 and TRBJ1-6; D remains unclear. The CDR3 has 14 amino acids. From germline, CDR1 is SGHAT and CDR2 FQNNGV. Trimming pared 0 bases from V and 4 bases from J, leaving 4 bases between. For the CDR3, the DNA is TGTGCCAGCAGCTTAGAGGCGTATAATTCACCCCTCCACTTT. Protein: CASSLEAYNSPLHF.

CDR3 DNA: TGTGCCAGCAGTTTACAGGGGATTTCGGAGACCCAGTACTTC. Its protein is CASSLQGISETQYF. V gene TRBV28 combines with J gene TRBJ2-5; D might be TRBD1 (6 bases). Germline CDR1 is MDHEN and CDR2 is SYDVKM. CDR3 size: 14 residues. V was cut by 2 bases and J by 5 bases, with 12 bases left in between.

The chain couples TRBV4-1 to TRBJ2-5; 12 bases line up with TRBD1. The CDR3 has 15 residues. V gave up 4 bases and J gave up 5 bases; unmatched junction bases: 5. CDR1 and CDR2 (germline): MGHRA, YSYEKL. The CDR3 is CASSLGTGGHETQYF. For the CDR3, the DNA is TGCGCCAGCAGCCTGGGGACAGGGGGCCACGAGACCCAGTACTTC.

The J gene is TRBJ2-7, the V gene TRBV2; D gene ambiguous. Germline lookup yields CDR1 SNHLY and CDR2 FYNNEI. This CDR3 has 13 amino acids. The V end was cut by 5 bases, the J end by 1 base, with 9 bases between. The CDR3 loop is CASSFWGSYEQYF. The CDR3 nucleotides are TGTGCCAGCAGTTTTTGGGGTTCCTACGAGCAGTACTTC. The full variable domain, completed using reference TRBV2 and TRBJ2-7, is EPEVTQTPSHQVTQMGQEVILRCVPISNHLYFYWYRQILGQKVEFLVSFYNNEISEKSEIFDDQFSVERPDGSNFTLKIRSTKLEDSAMYFCASSFWGSYEQYFGPGTRLTVT.